This entry describes one TCR beta chain. Its antigen is still unknown. Trimming left V 0 bases short and J 1 base short, with 16 bases between. There are 17 residues in the CDR3. Germline V CDR1 and CDR2: MGHRA, YSYEKL. The sample belongs to a study of shared clonotypes between healthy human individuals. The data were produced by immunoSEQ multiplex PCR, yet TCRdb's version contains in-frame clones alone and is incomplete. The table includes about 2.1 million clones, approximately 94% detected once. Study-level points and caveats: The study found approximately 5% of naive CD4 clonotypes shared across a few donors.

Terminally differentiated effector memory CD45RA+ cells were excluded from the naive CD8 cells, which were CD45RO-negative and positively selected for CCR7. Sample: naive CD8+ T cells from PBMCs. The origin of this receptor is a man younger than 30 in good health. Some clones in this sample may be carry-over from other donors' samples. The V and J genes are TRBV4-1 and TRBJ2-7; tentative D call: TRBD2 (5 bases). CDR3 residues: CASSQEGAFGESYEQYF. DNA for the CDR3: TGCGCCAGCAGCCAAGAGGGTGCCTTCGGGGAGTCCTACGAGCAGTACTTC.